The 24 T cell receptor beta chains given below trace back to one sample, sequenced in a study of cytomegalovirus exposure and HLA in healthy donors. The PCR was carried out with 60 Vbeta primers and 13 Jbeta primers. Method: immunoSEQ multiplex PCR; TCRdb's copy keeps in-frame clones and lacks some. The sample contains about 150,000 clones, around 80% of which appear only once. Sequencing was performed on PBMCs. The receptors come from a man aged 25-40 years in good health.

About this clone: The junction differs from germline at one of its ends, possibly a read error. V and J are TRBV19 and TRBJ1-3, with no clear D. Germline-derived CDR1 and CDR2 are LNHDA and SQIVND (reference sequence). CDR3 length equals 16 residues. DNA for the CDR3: TGTGCCAGTTGGCCCGGAGTGACGACGGCCAGAAACGCCATATATTTT. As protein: CASWPGVTTARNAIYF.

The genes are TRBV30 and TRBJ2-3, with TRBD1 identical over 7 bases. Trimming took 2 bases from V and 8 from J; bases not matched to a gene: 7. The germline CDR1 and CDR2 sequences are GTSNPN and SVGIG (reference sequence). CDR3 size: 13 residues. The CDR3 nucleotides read TGTGCCTGGAGTACAAATCGACAGGGTACGCAGTATTTT. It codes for CAWSTNRQGTQYF. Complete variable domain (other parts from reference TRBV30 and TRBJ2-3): SQTIHQWPATLVQPVGSPLSLECTVEGTSNPNLYWYRQAAGRGLQLLFYSVGIGQISSEVPQNLSASRPQDRQFILSSKKLLLSDSGFYLCAWSTNRQGTQYFGPGTRLTVL.

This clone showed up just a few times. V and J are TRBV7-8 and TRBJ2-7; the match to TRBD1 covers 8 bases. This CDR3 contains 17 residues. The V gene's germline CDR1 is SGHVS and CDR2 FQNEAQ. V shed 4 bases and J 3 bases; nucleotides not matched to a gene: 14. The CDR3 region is CASSSGGLAGLGYEQYF. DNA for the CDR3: TGTGCCAGCAGCTCAGGGGGCCTGGCGGGATTGGGCTACGAGCAGTACTTC.

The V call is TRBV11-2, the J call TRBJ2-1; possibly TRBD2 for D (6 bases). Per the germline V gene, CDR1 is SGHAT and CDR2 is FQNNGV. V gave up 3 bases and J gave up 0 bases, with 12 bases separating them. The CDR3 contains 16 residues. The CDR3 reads CASSFSGGLSYNEQFF. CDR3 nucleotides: TGTGCCAGCAGCTTTAGCGGAGGCCTCTCCTACAATGAGCAGTTCTTC.

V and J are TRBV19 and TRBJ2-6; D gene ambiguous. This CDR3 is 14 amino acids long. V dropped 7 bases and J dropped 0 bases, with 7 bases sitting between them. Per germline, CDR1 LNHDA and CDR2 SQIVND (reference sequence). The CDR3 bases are TGTGCCAGTAATGAGGTCTCTGGGGCCAACGTCCTGACTTTC. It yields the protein CASNEVSGANVLTF.

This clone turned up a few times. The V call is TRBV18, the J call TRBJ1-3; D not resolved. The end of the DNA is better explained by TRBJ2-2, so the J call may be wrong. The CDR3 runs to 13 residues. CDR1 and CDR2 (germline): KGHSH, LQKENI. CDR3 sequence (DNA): TGTGCCAGCTCACCCGAGCTAAACGGGGAGCTGTTTTTT. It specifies CASSPELNGELFF.

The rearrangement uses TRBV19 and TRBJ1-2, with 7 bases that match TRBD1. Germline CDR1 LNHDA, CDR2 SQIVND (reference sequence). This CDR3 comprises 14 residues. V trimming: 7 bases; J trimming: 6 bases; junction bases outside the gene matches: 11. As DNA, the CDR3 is TGTGCCAGTACCCAACGAGGGACAGTAGATGGCTACACCTTC. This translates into CASTQRGTVDGYTF.

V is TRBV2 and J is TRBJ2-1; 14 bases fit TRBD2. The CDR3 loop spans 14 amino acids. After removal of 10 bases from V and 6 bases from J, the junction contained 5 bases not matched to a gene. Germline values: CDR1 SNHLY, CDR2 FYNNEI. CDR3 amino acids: CATSGTSGSNEQFF. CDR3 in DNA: TGTGCCACGTCCGGGACTAGCGGGAGCAATGAGCAGTTCTTC.

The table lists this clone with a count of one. The CDR3 protein is CASSLGGGKNIQYF. For the CDR3, the DNA is TGTGCCAGCAGCTTAGGCGGCGGCAAAAACATTCAGTACTTC. This chain links TRBV11-2 with TRBJ2-4; the D is unclear. V lost 1 base, J lost 3 bases, and 7 bases lay in between. Per the germline V gene, CDR1 is SGHAT and CDR2 is FQNNGV. The CDR3 runs to 14 residues.

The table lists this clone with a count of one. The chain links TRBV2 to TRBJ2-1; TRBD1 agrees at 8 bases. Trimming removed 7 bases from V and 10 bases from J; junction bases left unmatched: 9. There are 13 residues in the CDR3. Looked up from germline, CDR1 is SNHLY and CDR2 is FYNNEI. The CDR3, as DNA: TGTGCCAGCATAGCGCAGGGGGCAACCGAGCAGTTCTTC. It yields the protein CASIAQGATEQFF.

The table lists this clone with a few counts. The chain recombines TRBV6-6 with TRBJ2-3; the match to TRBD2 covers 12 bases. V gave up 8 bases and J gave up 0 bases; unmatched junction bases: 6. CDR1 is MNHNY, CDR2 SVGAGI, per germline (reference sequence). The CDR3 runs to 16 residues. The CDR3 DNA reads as TGTGCCAGCCGCAGGACTAGCGGGGAGAGCACAGATACGCAGTATTTT. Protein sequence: CASRRTSGESTDTQYF.

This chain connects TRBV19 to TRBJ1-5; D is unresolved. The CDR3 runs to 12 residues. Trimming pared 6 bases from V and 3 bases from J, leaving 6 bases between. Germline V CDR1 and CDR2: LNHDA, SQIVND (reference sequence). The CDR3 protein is CASSLFNQPQHF. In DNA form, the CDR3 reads TGTGCCAGTAGCCTTTTCAATCAGCCCCAGCATTTT.

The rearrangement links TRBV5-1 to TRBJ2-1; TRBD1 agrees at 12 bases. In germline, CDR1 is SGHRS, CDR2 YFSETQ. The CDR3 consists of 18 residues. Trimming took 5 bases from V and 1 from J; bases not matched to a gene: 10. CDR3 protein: CASRPGQGAFGSYNEQFF. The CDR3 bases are TGCGCCAGCAGGCCGGGACAGGGGGCTTTTGGGTCCTACAATGAGCAGTTCTTC.

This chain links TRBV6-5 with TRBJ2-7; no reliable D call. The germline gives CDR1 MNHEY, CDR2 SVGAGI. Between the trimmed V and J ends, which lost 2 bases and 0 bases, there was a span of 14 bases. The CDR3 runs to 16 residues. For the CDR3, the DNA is TGTGCCAGCAGTTACGGCCGCTTAGGCGGCTCCTACGAGCAGTACTTC. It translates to CASSYGRLGGSYEQYF.

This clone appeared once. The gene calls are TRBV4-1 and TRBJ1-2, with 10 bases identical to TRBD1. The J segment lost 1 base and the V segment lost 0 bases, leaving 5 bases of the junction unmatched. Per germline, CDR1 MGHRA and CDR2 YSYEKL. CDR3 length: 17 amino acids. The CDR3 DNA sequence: TGCGCCAGCAGCCAAGATAAGACAGGGGGCGGTAACTATGGCTACACCTTC. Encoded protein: CASSQDKTGGGNYGYTF.

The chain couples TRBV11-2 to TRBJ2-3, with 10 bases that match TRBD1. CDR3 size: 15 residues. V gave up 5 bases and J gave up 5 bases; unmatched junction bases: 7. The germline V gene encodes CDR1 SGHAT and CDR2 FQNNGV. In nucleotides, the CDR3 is TGTGCCAGCAGCCCACGACAGGGGGCTGGAGATACGCAGTATTTT. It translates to CASSPRQGAGDTQYF.

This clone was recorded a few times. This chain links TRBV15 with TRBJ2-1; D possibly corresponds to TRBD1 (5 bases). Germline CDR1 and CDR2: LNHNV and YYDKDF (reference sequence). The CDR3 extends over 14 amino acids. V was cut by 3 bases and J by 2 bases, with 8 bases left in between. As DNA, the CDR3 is TGTGCCACCAGCAGGACAGTGACCTACAATGAGCAGTTCTTC. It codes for CATSRTVTYNEQFF.

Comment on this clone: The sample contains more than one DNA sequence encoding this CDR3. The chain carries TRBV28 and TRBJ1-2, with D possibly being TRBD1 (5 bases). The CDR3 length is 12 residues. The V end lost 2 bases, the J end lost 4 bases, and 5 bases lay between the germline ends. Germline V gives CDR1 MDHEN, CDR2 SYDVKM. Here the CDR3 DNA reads TGTGCCAGCAGTTTAACAGGCTATGGCTACACCTTC. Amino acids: CASSLTGYGYTF.

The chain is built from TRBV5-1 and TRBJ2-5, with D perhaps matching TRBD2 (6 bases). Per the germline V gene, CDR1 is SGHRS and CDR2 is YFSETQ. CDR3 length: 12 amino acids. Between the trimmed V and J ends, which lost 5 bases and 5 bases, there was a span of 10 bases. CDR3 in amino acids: CASREEGETQYF. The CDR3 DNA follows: TGCGCCAGCAGAGAGGAGGGGGAGACCCAGTACTTC.

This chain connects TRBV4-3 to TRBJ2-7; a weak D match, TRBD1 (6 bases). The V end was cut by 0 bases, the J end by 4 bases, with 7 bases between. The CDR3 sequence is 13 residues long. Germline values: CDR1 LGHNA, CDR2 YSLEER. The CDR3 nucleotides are TGCGCCAGCAGCCAAGAGGGGACATACGAGCAGTACTTC. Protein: CASSQEGTYEQYF.

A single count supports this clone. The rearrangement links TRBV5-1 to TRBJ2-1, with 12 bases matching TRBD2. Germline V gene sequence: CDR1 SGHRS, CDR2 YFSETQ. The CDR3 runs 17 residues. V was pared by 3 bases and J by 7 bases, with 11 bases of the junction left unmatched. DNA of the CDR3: TGCGCCAGCAGCTCGCGCCCGACTAGCGGGAGTGGGAATGAGCAGTTCTTC. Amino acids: CASSSRPTSGSGNEQFF.

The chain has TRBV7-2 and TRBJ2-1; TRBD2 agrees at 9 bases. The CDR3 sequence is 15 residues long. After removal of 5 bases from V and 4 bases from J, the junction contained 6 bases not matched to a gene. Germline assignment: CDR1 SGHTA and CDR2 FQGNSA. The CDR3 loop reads CASSQASGEYNEQFF. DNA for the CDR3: TGTGCCAGCAGCCAGGCTAGCGGGGAGTACAATGAGCAGTTCTTC.

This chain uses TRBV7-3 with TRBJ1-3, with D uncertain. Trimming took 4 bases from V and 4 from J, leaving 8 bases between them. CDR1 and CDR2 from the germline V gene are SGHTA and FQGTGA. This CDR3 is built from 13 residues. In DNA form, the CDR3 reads TGTGCCAGCAGCTCGGCCGGGGGAAACACCATATATTTT. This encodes CASSSAGGNTIYF.

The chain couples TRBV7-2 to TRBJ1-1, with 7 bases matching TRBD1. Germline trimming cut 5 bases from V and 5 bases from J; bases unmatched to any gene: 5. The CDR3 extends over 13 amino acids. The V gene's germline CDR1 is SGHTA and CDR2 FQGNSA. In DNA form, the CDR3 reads TGTGCCAGCAGCCGGGACAGAAGGACTGAAGCTTTCTTT. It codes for CASSRDRRTEAFF.